Sequencing of this TCR beta chain was carried out in a study of cytomegalovirus exposure and HLA in healthy donors. Study-wide background: The approximately 120 validation repertoires were reported in a later analysis to have been generated on the same platform as the roughly 670 first-cohort repertoires.

The method was immunoSEQ multiplex PCR; TCRdb's version includes in-frame clones alone and lacks a portion of them. This sample yields about 140,000 clones, of which about 90% are seen a single time; under 3% belongs to the top ten. A 120-subject validation cohort, separate from the 666-subject first cohort, supplied the donors. This clone was seen more than once but under ten times. Its target is not known. Study-wide points: The classifier reportedly diagnosed cytomegalovirus status with high sensitivity and specificity. In vitro confirmation showed a few CMV-associated chains to be CMV antigen specific.

Germline-derived CDR1 and CDR2 are MNHEY and SMNVEV (reference sequence). After removal of 6 bases from V and 7 bases from J, the junction contained 15 bases not matched to a gene. CDR3 length equals 15 residues. Sequenced input: PBMCs. This chain joins TRBV27 and TRBJ2-7; 7 bases fit TRBD2. This TCR was recovered from a man aged 18-30 years in good health and CMV-seronegative. CDR3 DNA sequence: TGTGCCAGCAGCCCACTGGGCGGGAGAAGCGGGGAGCAGTACTTC. Translated: CASSPLGGRSGEQYF.